The TCR beta chain described here comes from a study of blood T cells in healthy people across ages. Of note for this clonotype: An end of the junction differs from the germline gene, which may be a read error.

Sample-barcoded 5' priming and a J-beta primer mix drove a second PCR of 7 to 11 cycles. TCRdb reprocessed the 5' RACE reads via MiXCR and lists one record per CDR3 protein. The sample carries roughly 1.7 million distinct CDR3 sequences, around 35% recorded once. The CDR3 totals 14 residues. CDR1 LGHDT and CDR2 YNNKEL come from the germline V gene (reference sequence). The rearrangement joins TRBV3-1 to TRBJ1-2; no clear D gene. This receptor was taken from a woman younger than 45 in good health. Sequencing was done on a sample of blood. The CDR3 reads CTSSRSSEGGGYTF. The CDR3 bases are TGTACCAGCAGCCGGTCCTCGGAGGGCGGGGGCTACACCTTC.